This TCR beta chain originates from a study of a mutant IDH1 vaccine in newly diagnosed glioma. Turning to the study itself: A 62.5% male, approximately 38% female split and a mean age of about 44 years characterized treated patients. Before enrollment, patients got radiotherapy alone, temozolomide alone, or mostly the combination. General study findings and limits: Researchers report vaccine-induced immune responses in 93.3% of patients.

This clone showed up just a few times. The antigen is undetermined. J gave up 5 bases and V 2 bases, and 8 bases lay outside the gene matches. The CDR3 runs to 15 residues. CDR1 and CDR2 from the germline V gene are SGHTA and FQGTGA. As to time point: baseline, week 1 (first vaccination visit). Treatment in this sample: pre-vaccination baseline after standard-of-care therapy. Astrocytomas found in donors were new, WHO grade 3 or 4, IDH1-mutant and ATRX-lost. Here immunoSEQ multiplex PCR was the method, and the copy in TCRdb shows in-frame clones only, minus some. The sample contains fewer than 100,000 clones, 80% to 90% of which appear only once.

This clonotype was obtained from a woman in her fifties or sixties with glioma. This sequence joins TRBV7-3 and TRBJ2-5, with TRBD2 identical over 7 bases. Sequenced material: PBMCs, taken from a glioma patient treated with radiotherapy, temozolomide or both. CDR3 nucleotide sequence: TGTGCCAGCAGCTTAGTGGGAGGGCGGGGCGAGACCCAGTACTTC. Translation gives CASSLVGGRGETQYF. Full variable domain (outside the CDR3, taken from reference TRBV7-3 and TRBJ2-5): GAGVSQTPSNKVTEKGKYVELRCDPISGHTALYWYRQSLGQGPEFLIYFQGTGAADDSGLPNDRFFAVRPEGSVSTLKIQRTERGDSAVYLCASSLVGGRGETQYFGPGTRLLVL.